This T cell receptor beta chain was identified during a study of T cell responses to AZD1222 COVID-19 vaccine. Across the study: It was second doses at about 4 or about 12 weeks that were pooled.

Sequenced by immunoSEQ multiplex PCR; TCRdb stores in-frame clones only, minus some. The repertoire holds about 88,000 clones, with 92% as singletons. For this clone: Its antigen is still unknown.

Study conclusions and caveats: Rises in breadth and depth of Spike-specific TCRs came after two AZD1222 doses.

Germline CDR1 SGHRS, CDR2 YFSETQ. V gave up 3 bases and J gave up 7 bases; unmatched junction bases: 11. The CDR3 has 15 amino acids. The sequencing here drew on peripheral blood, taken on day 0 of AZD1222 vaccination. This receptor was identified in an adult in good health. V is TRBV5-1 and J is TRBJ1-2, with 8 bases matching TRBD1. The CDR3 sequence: CASSSQTTGESGYTF. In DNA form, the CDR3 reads TGCGCCAGCAGCTCACAAACGACAGGGGAGAGTGGCTACACCTTC.